Below are 20 T cell receptor beta chains sequenced from a single sample in a study of cytomegalovirus exposure and HLA in healthy donors. It was with 60 Vbeta and 13 Jbeta primers that the PCR ran. Repertoires were generated with immunoSEQ multiplex PCR, while TCRdb's copy carries only in-frame clones and drops some. The sample shows around 210,000 clones, about 80% of them seen only once. The sequenced sample consisted of PBMCs. These receptors were obtained from a woman aged 25 to 39 in good health and CMV-seronegative.

This chain uses TRBV5-1 with TRBJ1-4, with D unclear. From germline, CDR1 is SGHRS and CDR2 YFSETQ. The CDR3 is made up of 15 amino acids. V was trimmed by 1 base and J by 4 bases, leaving 11 bases between them. CDR3 sequence (DNA): TGCGCCAGCAGCTTGAATCAGAATCTTAATGAAAAACTGTTTTTT. Residues: CASSLNQNLNEKLFF. The full variable domain, rest sourced from reference TRBV5-1 and TRBJ1-4, is KAGVTQTPRYLIKTRGQQVTLSCSPISGHRSVSWYQQTPGQGLQFLFEYFSETQRNKGNFPGRFSGRQFSNSRSEMNVSTLELGDSALYLCASSLNQNLNEKLFFGSGTQLSVL.

This clone came up a few times. This sequence joins TRBV27 and TRBJ2-5; 7 bases fit TRBD2. The V gene end was trimmed by 3 bases and the J gene end by 1 base; junction bases not matched to a gene: 11. This CDR3 has 17 residues. Germline values: CDR1 MNHEY, CDR2 SMNVEV (reference sequence). The CDR3 loop is CASSFGSRGRAQETQYF. In DNA form, the CDR3 reads TGTGCCAGCAGTTTTGGGTCAAGAGGGAGGGCCCAAGAGACCCAGTACTTC.

The chain recombines TRBV7-6 with TRBJ2-7; 7 bases line up with TRBD1. The germline gives CDR1 SGHVS, CDR2 FNYEAQ. The CDR3 consists of 17 residues. V was pared by 1 base and J by 0 bases, with 9 bases of the junction left unmatched. CDR3 coding DNA: TGTGCCAGCAGCTTAGGGCACAGGGGACCCAGCTCCTACGAGCAGTACTTC. Its protein product is CASSLGHRGPSSYEQYF. Filled out from reference TRBV7-6 and TRBJ2-7, the complete variable domain reads GAGVSQSPRYKVTKRGQDVALRCDPISGHVSLYWYRQALGQGPEFLTYFNYEAQQDKSGLPNDRFSAERPEGSISTLTIQRTEQRDSAMYRCASSLGHRGPSSYEQYFGPGTRLTVT.

This chain joins TRBV11-2 and TRBJ2-7; TRBD2 might be the D (6 bases). Germline V gene data show CDR1 as SGHAT and CDR2 as FQNNGV. The length of the CDR3 is 16 residues. Trimming took off 5 bases at V and 0 bases at J, with 17 bases between the two ends. This CDR3 is CASSPRGGRSSYEQYF. The CDR3, as DNA: TGTGCCAGCAGCCCCCGGGGAGGAAGGAGCTCCTACGAGCAGTACTTC.

CDR3 bases: TGTGCCAGTAGCGAGGACAGTTACTATGGCTACACCTTC. Translated: CASSEDSYYGYTF. The chain uses TRBV19 and TRBJ1-2; D possibly corresponds to TRBD1 (6 bases). Trimming took off 6 bases at V and 3 bases at J, with 11 bases between the two ends. In germline, CDR1 is LNHDA, CDR2 SQIVND (reference sequence). The CDR3 extends over 13 amino acids.

This clone was seen a single time. CDR3 residues: CSVSTSGRQDNEQFF. CDR3 coding DNA: TGCAGCGTTTCTACTAGCGGGAGGCAGGACAATGAGCAGTTCTTC. The V and J genes are TRBV29-1 and TRBJ2-1; 12 bases match TRBD2. V trimming: 5 bases; J trimming: 5 bases; junction bases outside the gene matches: 7. CDR3 length equals 15 residues. Germline V gene sequence: CDR1 SQVTM, CDR2 ANQGSEA.

V usage is TRBV5-1 and J usage is TRBJ2-5; D unclear. The CDR3 totals 13 residues. CDR1 SGHRS and CDR2 YFSETQ come from the germline V gene. V dropped 7 bases and J dropped 4 bases, with 14 bases sitting between them. CDR3 DNA: TGCGCCAGCTCCCCAAGACTTAGAGAGACCCAGTACTTC. Translated: CASSPRLRETQYF.

V gene TRBV7-2 combines with J gene TRBJ1-3; D remains unclear. Germline CDR1 SGHTA, CDR2 FQGNSA. The CDR3 extends over 16 amino acids. V was trimmed by 5 bases and J by 4 bases, leaving 18 bases between them. The CDR3 DNA is TGTGCCAGCAGCGAGGGAAATAGCCTATCCGGAAACACCATATATTTT. Translating gives CASSEGNSLSGNTIYF.

The chain combines TRBV6-5 with TRBJ1-4; 7 bases match TRBD1. V trimming: 5 bases; J trimming: 1 base; junction bases outside the gene matches: 1. CDR3 length equals 14 residues. In germline, CDR1 is MNHEY, CDR2 SVGAGI. DNA of the CDR3: TGTGCCAGCAGTAGACAGGGAACTAATGAAAAACTGTTTTTT. Translation: CASSRQGTNEKLFF.

The chain has TRBV2 and TRBJ2-7, with D tentatively TRBD2 (5 bases). The CDR3 runs 13 residues. From germline, CDR1 is SNHLY and CDR2 FYNNEI. V was clipped by 8 bases and J by 1 base, with 12 bases between them. The CDR3 protein is CASRRVPSYEQYF. CDR3 bases: TGTGCCAGCCGGCGGGTCCCTTCCTACGAGCAGTACTTC.

The rearrangement uses TRBV27 and TRBJ1-2, with TRBD1 identical over 9 bases. In germline, CDR1 is MNHEY, CDR2 SMNVEV (reference sequence). Trimming cost V 2 bases and J 4 bases; bases outside gene matches: 2. The CDR3 length is 14 residues. For the CDR3, the DNA is TGTGCCAGCAGTTTAGGGACAGGGCGCTATGGCTACACCTTC. Amino acid sequence: CASSLGTGRYGYTF.

The V gene is TRBV4-1, the J gene TRBJ2-3; 12 bases are a match to TRBD2. The CDR3 contains 17 residues. V shed 1 base, J shed 0 bases, and the junction held 2 bases outside the gene matches. Germline V gives CDR1 MGHRA, CDR2 YSYEKL. DNA of the CDR3: TGCGCCAGCAGCCAAGTCGGGACTAGCGGGAGCACAGATACGCAGTATTTT. Translating gives CASSQVGTSGSTDTQYF.

For the CDR3, the DNA is TGTGCCAGCAGCTTAGTTGAGGCCCATGAGCAGTTCTTC. Translated: CASSLVEAHEQFF. The gene calls are TRBV7-9 and TRBJ2-1, with D hard to call. This CDR3 has 13 amino acids. Per germline, CDR1 SEHNR and CDR2 FQNEAQ (reference sequence). V gave up 1 base and J gave up 8 bases, with 9 bases separating them. Filled out from reference TRBV7-9 and TRBJ2-1, the complete variable domain reads DTGVSQNPRHKITKRGQNVTFRCDPISEHNRLYWYRQTLGQGPEFLTYFQNEAQLEKSRLLSDRFSAERPKGSFSTLEIQRTEQGDSAMYLCASSLVEAHEQFFGPGTRLTVL.

Comment on this clone: The sample holds other DNA sequences that translate to the same CDR3. The chain is built from TRBV9 and TRBJ2-1; D is unclear. Trimming shortened V by 0 bases and J by 4 bases, and 8 bases separated the two germline ends. The CDR3 runs to 14 residues. Germline V lookup: CDR1 SGDLS, CDR2 YYNGEE. This CDR3 is CASSVGTAYNEQFF. In DNA form, the CDR3 reads TGTGCCAGCAGCGTAGGTACAGCTTACAATGAGCAGTTCTTC.

This sequence joins TRBV19 and TRBJ1-1; no clear D gene. Germline V gives CDR1 LNHDA, CDR2 SQIVND (reference sequence). The CDR3 is 14 amino acids. Between the trimmed V and J ends, which lost 3 bases and 10 bases, there was a span of 18 bases. For the CDR3, the DNA is TGTGCCAGTAGTATGGGTTGGGAAGATGGAGGAGCTTTCTTT. Its translation: CASSMGWEDGGAFF.

The chain combines TRBV11-2 with TRBJ2-7; no clear D gene. The CDR3 has 13 amino acids. Germline CDR1 reads SGHAT; CDR2 reads FQNNGV. Trimming removed 0 bases at V and 3 bases at J, with 6 bases between. The CDR3 region is CASSLDPSYEQYF. Written as DNA, the CDR3 is TGTGCCAGCAGCTTAGATCCTAGCTACGAGCAGTACTTC. The whole variable domain, filled in from reference TRBV11-2 and TRBJ2-7, reads EAGVAQSPRYKIIEKRQSVAFWCNPISGHATLYWYQQILGQGPKLLIQFQNNGVVDDSQLPKDRFSAERLKGVDSTLKIQPAKLEDSAVYLCASSLDPSYEQYFGPGTRLTVT.

This chain connects TRBV10-3 to TRBJ2-7; unclear D gene. CDR3 length: 12 amino acids. Trimming shortened V by 8 bases and J by 5 bases, and 13 bases separated the two germline ends. The germline V gene encodes CDR1 ENHRY and CDR2 SYGVKD. The CDR3 DNA reads TGTGCCATCGGAGTGTTGAGCGACGAGCAGTACTTC. As protein: CAIGVLSDEQYF.

The chain has TRBV7-2 and TRBJ1-6, with a weak D call TRBD1 (5 bases). The CDR3 runs 16 residues. The germline gives CDR1 SGHTA, CDR2 FQGNSA. Trimming took off 6 bases at V and 6 bases at J, with 18 bases between the two ends. The CDR3 bases are TGTGCCAGCAGGAACCGGCGGGGGGGAGCTAATTCACCCCTCCACTTT. Translating it yields CASRNRRGGANSPLHF.

V is TRBV29-1 and J is TRBJ2-7; TRBD1 matches at 8 bases. Germline lookup yields CDR1 SQVTM and CDR2 ANQGSEA. CDR3 length equals 11 residues. The V and J ends lost 6 bases and 2 bases, in that order; junction bases with no gene match: 0. Here the CDR3 reads CSVTGAYEQYF. CDR3 nucleotide sequence: TGCAGCGTGACAGGGGCCTACGAGCAGTACTTC.

The CDR3 spells CAPKADGSYQETQYF. The CDR3 DNA reads as TGTGCCCCGAAAGCGGACGGGTCGTACCAAGAGACCCAGTACTTC. The rearrangement joins TRBV2 to TRBJ2-5; weak D call: TRBD2 (5 bases). The germline V and J ends were trimmed by 11 bases and 0 bases, with 19 bases remaining between them. The germline V gene encodes CDR1 SNHLY and CDR2 FYNNEI. This CDR3 contains 15 residues.